The clone carrying this TCR beta chain was detected many times. Its antigen is currently unknown. The length of the CDR3 is 17 residues. CDR1 and CDR2 from the germline V gene are SEHNR and FQNEAQ (reference sequence). Between the trimmed V and J ends, which lost 2 bases and 0 bases, there was a span of 17 bases. The entry originates in a study of early T cells in non-severe SARS-CoV-2 infection. Study at large: From unsorted whole blood, bulk RNA was sequenced, and the chains remained unpaired. Broader study findings: Matching results from VDJdb favored anti-spike CD8 responses, leaving private and CD4 specificities undetected.

As part of library construction, unique molecular identifiers were attached to individual cDNA molecules. TCRdb re-called the 5' RACE reads with MiXCR, one entry per CDR3 protein. This table has 100,000 to 120,000 distinct CDR3 sequences, about 12% appearing once. V is TRBV7-9 and J is TRBJ2-7; D remains ambiguous. Sequencing was done on a sample of whole blood. The TCR originated in an adult who was a healthcare worker with PCR-confirmed SARS-CoV-2 infection or an uninfected control (not recorded which). The CDR3 loop reads CASSLSFWGKNSYEQYF. The CDR3 nucleotides read TGTGCCAGCAGCTTATCGTTTTGGGGTAAAAACTCCTACGAGCAGTACTTC.